This record looks at one T cell receptor beta chain sequence and its context. Antigen specificity is unknown. TCR beta libraries were made by quantitative 5'-RACE with molecular barcodes. TCRdb passed the 5' RACE reads through MiXCR, listing each CDR3 protein once. The table has a few hundred thousand distinct CDR3 sequences, approximately 20% seen once. The CDR3 covers 14 residues. The V and J ends lost 2 bases and 2 bases respectively, with 10 bases between them. From germline, CDR1 is MDHEN and CDR2 SYDVKM. The entry originates in a study of CD8 T cells in ankylosing spondylitis. Study-level results: Significant enrichment of disease-linked clones was reportedly seen in matched ankylosing spondylitis synovial fluid. Several highly homologous variants made up a TCR beta motif, and this motif appeared characteristic of ankylosing spondylitis blood. Disease-linked clones, CD8+, were relatively rare in peripheral blood.

The specimen was blood, either unsorted or a sorted T cell fraction (not recorded which). The sequence was collected from a male donor with ankylosing spondylitis. This sequence joins TRBV28 and TRBJ2-7, with a weak D call TRBD1 (6 bases). Written as DNA, the CDR3 is TGTGCCAGCAGTTTAGACAGGTTCACCTACGAGCAGTACTTC. Its protein is CASSLDRFTYEQYF.